This TCR beta chain came from a study of blood T cells in healthy people across ages. Trimming cost V 3 bases and J 5 bases; bases outside gene matches: 8. This CDR3 region has 16 residues. Germline V gene sequence: CDR1 WSHSY, CDR2 SAAADI. On this clonotype: Its specificity is unknown.

Next came a second PCR, run for about 6 to 11 cycles, which used a sample-barcoded 5' primer along with a J-beta primer mix. TCRdb ran MiXCR on the 5' RACE reads and lists one entry per CDR3 protein. The sample holds 550,000 to 700,000 distinct CDR3 sequences, 25% to 30% seen once. Study results and limitations: Correlation between TCR beta diversity and naive T cell percentage was strong.

The clonotype originates from a woman aged 65 to 85 in good health. Sequences were obtained from blood. J is TRBJ2-5 and V is TRBV10-2, with TRBD2 matching over 11 bases. The CDR3, as DNA: TGCGCCAGCAGTGACCCGGGACTAGCGGCCGGGGAGACCCAGTACTTC. Translating gives CASSDPGLAAGETQYF.